The 10 T cell receptor beta chains in this list originate from one sample, sequenced in a study of regulatory T cells in long-lasting Graves disease. CDR3 regions were amplified by Arm-PCR using iRepertoire HTBI primers to build TCR beta libraries. TCRdb itself ran the multiplex PCR reads through MiXCR, one entry per CDR3 protein. This table holds approximately 400,000 distinct CDR3 sequences, 15% found once. Time point reported: newly diagnosed GD, antithyroid drugs for less than 3 months. Following extraction of RNA from PBMCs, that RNA was used to make the TCR library. A further study also used this sample, focusing on T cells in Graves' hyperthyroidism and ophthalmopathy.

The starting material was peripheral blood mononuclear cells (PBMCs), obtained at new diagnosis, from a patient treated with antithyroid drugs. These receptors all come from a middle-aged woman with Graves disease.

This clonotype has only a few counts. The chain joins TRBV30 to TRBJ2-2, with D unclear. The CDR3 runs to 12 residues. Germline V gene lookup returns CDR1 GTSNPN and CDR2 SVGIG (reference sequence). V lost 2 bases and J 4 bases, leaving 5 bases between the germline ends. The CDR3: CAWSLTTGELFF. In nucleotides, the CDR3 is TGTGCCTGGAGTCTCACCACCGGGGAGCTGTTTTTT.

This clonotype was seen ten or more times. J is TRBJ2-7 and V is TRBV3-1; D uncertain. Looked up from germline, CDR1 is LGHDT and CDR2 is YNNKEL (reference sequence). The CDR3 spans 14 residues. V lost 1 base and J 5 bases, leaving 12 bases between the germline ends. In DNA form, the CDR3 reads TGTGCCAGCAGCCAAGTCCCGGGTCGAGACGAGCAGTACTTC. This gives the protein CASSQVPGRDEQYF.

This clonotype occurred many times. The V gene is TRBV19, the J gene TRBJ2-2; either TRBD1 or TRBD2 may supply D (5 bases each). The CDR3 runs 15 residues. V dropped 6 bases and J dropped 0 bases, with 11 bases sitting between them. CDR1 is LNHDA and CDR2 is SQIVND in the germline V gene (reference sequence). The CDR3 DNA sequence: TGTGCCAGTAGATCCGGGACGGCGAACACCGGGGAGCTGTTTTTT. Its translation is CASRSGTANTGELFF.

The genes are TRBV5-4 and TRBJ1-3; D remains unclear. Germline CDR1 SGHNT, CDR2 YYREEE (reference sequence). This CDR3 comprises 18 residues. Trimming took 5 bases from V and 0 from J, leaving 21 bases between them. The CDR3 loop is CASSYSQSRQTSGNTIYF. The CDR3 DNA reads as TGTGCCAGCAGTTACAGTCAATCCCGGCAGACCTCTGGAAACACCATATATTTT. The complete variable domain, with remaining parts taken from reference TRBV5-4 and TRBJ1-3, reads ETGVTQSPTHLIKTRGQQVTLRCSSQSGHNTVSWYQQALGQGPQFIFQYYREEENGRGNFPPRFSGLQFPNYSSELNVNALELDDSALYLCASSYSQSRQTSGNTIYFGEGSWLTVV.

This clonotype was counted many times. The chain couples TRBV11-2 to TRBJ2-5, with D possibly being TRBD1 (7 bases). Germline lookup yields CDR1 SGHAT and CDR2 FQNNGV. The CDR3 spans 17 residues. Trimming took 5 bases from V and 3 from J, leaving 22 bases between them. CDR3 in amino acids: CASSLNPSTGRKETQYF. The CDR3 bases are TGTGCCAGCAGCCTCAATCCCTCGACAGGGAGGAAAGAGACCCAGTACTTC.

This chain joins TRBV12-5 and TRBJ2-7; D is possibly TRBD2 (6 bases). The CDR3 runs 14 residues. V lost 0 bases and J lost 6, with 12 bases in between. Germline-derived CDR1 and CDR2 are LGHNT and FRNRAP. The CDR3 nucleotides read TGTGCTAGTGGTTTGGTACAGCAGGGAGGCGAGCAGTACTTC. Amino acid sequence: CASGLVQQGGEQYF. The full variable domain, rest sourced from reference TRBV12-5 and TRBJ2-7, is DARVTQTPRHKVTEMGQEVTMRCQPILGHNTVFWYRQTMMQGLELLAYFRNRAPLDDSGMPKDRFSAEMPDATLATLKIQPSEPRDSAVYFCASGLVQQGGEQYFGPGTRLTVT.

This clonotype was recorded at least ten times. The chain is built from TRBV7-8 and TRBJ2-7; D is unclear. The CDR3 has 12 residues. Germline V gene lookup returns CDR1 SGHVS and CDR2 FQNEAQ. V lost 3 bases and J 5 bases, leaving 8 bases between the germline ends. The DNA for the CDR3 is TGTGCCAGCAGCTTGACTGCTGACGAGCAGTACTTC. Translated: CASSLTADEQYF.

The chain combines TRBV5-5 with TRBJ2-1; 8 bases agree with TRBD1. Germline V gene data show CDR1 as SGHKS and CDR2 as YYEKEE (reference sequence). The CDR3 extends over 16 amino acids. Trimming took 0 bases from V and 4 from J; bases not matched to a gene: 6. The CDR3: CASSLGRGPSYNEQFF. The CDR3 region has the DNA TGTGCCAGCAGCTTGGGCAGGGGGCCGTCATACAATGAGCAGTTCTTC.

Many counts were recorded for this clonotype. The chain is built from TRBV7-2 and TRBJ1-1; 7 nucleotides line up with TRBD1. With 6 bases clipped from V and 4 bases from J, the junction kept 5 bases outside the gene matches. The germline V gene has CDR1 SGHTA and CDR2 FQGNSA. This CDR3 comprises 13 residues. The CDR3 region has the DNA TGTGCCAGCAGGCAAGGGGGCAGCACTGAAGCTTTCTTT. As protein: CASRQGGSTEAFF.

This clonotype was recorded at least ten times. The chain links TRBV15 to TRBJ2-7, with D perhaps TRBD2 (5 bases). V dropped 4 bases and J dropped 6 bases, with 13 bases sitting between them. In germline, CDR1 is LNHNV, CDR2 YYDKDF (reference sequence). This CDR3 contains 13 residues. CDR3 DNA sequence: TGTGCCACCAGCATAATTAAGGAGGCCGAGCAGTACTTC. Translated: CATSIIKEAEQYF.